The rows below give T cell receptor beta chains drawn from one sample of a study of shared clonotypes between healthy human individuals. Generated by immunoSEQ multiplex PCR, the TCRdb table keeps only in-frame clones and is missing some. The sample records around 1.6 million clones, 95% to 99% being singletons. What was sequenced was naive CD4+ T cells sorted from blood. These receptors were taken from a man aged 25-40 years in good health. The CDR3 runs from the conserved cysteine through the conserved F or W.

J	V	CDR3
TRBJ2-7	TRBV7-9	CASSLIVAGVVHYEQYF
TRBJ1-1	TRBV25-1	CASSDARQGDTEAFF
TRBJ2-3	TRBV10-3	CAISVSRDSVGTDTQYF
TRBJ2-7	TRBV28	CASSRSGLSSYEQYF
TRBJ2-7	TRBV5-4	CASSLGALADSYEQYF
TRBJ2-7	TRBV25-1	CASSVTGGYEQYF
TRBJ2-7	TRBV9	CASSVGGSSGYEQYF
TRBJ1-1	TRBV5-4	CASSLGSSGGTTEGAFF
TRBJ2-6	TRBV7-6	CASSLFSSSGANVLTF
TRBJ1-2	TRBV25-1	CASSDPGTGEEANYGYTF
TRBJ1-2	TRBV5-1	CASSGDSYGYTF
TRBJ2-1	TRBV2	CASSEDLGLAGVLDEQFF
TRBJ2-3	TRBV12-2	CASRLAPPGGPATDTQYF
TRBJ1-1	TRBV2	CASINPMRNTEAFF
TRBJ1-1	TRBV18	CASSPAGGQNTEAFF
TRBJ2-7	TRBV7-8	CASTQGRANLYEQYF
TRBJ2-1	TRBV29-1	CSVVSSGSGEQFF
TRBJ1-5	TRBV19	CASSLDGAASNQPQHF
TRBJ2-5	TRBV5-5	CASSLWAEETQYF
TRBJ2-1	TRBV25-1	CASSERAKGGNEQFF
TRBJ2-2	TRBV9	CASSVASQAFGDTGELFF
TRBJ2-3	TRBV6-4	CASSDSGLASDTQYF
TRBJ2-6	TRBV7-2	CASSLGAGAAGANVLTF
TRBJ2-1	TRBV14	CASSQDRLTGGPSYNEQFF
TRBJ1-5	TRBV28	CASSFPWKPGNQPQHF
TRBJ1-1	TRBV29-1	CSVEDPGRSEAFF
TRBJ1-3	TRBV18	CASSQQGSGNTIYF
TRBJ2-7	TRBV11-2	CASSQGQLSYEQYF
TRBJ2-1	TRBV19	CASRIALAYNEQFF
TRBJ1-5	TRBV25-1	CASSEGDSNQPQHF
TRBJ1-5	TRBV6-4	CASNGETGQNQPQHF
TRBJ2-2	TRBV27	CASTDYGTGSPGELFF
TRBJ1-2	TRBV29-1	CSVVLGGGYTF
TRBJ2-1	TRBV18	CASSPLGGSSYNEQFF
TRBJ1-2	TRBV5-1	CASSLAMGRLGHTGYTF
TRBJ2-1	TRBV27	CASSLAGFGEQFF
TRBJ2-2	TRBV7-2	CASSFLPGLAGVNTGELFF
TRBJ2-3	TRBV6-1	CASSEGGRTSTDTQYF
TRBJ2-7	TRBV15	CATSRDRLAGEQYF
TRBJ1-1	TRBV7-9	CASSLGGAGENTEAFF
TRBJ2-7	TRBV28	CASSLTGSGYEQYF
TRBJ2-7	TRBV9	CASSVGETSGSFYEQYF
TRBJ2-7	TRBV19	CASSILAGVYEQYF
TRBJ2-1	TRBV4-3	CASSQDLGASGRISSYNEQFF
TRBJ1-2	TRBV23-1	CASGSDGSGRTYTF
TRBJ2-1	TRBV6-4	CASSDSGPSPIDEQFF
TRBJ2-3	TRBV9	CASSPPRGDTQYF
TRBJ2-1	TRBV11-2	CASTSLAGPYNEQFF
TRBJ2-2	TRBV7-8	CASSFTRRAAPNTGELFF
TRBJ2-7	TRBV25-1	CASSERQAPYEQYF
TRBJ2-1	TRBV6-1	CASSAPGLAGFTSSYNEQFF
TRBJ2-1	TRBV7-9	CASRLSGRNEQFF
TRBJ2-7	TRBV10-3	CAISGGDTYEQYF
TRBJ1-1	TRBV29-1	CSVVRGGTEAFF
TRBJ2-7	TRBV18	CASSLNTPPAEQYF
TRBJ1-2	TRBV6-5	CASSTPGVYGYTF
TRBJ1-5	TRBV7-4	CASSFNRVGGKFRCQPQHF
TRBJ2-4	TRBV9	CASSPPGLAGGLLIQYF
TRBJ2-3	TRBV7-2	CASSQRVSTDTQYF